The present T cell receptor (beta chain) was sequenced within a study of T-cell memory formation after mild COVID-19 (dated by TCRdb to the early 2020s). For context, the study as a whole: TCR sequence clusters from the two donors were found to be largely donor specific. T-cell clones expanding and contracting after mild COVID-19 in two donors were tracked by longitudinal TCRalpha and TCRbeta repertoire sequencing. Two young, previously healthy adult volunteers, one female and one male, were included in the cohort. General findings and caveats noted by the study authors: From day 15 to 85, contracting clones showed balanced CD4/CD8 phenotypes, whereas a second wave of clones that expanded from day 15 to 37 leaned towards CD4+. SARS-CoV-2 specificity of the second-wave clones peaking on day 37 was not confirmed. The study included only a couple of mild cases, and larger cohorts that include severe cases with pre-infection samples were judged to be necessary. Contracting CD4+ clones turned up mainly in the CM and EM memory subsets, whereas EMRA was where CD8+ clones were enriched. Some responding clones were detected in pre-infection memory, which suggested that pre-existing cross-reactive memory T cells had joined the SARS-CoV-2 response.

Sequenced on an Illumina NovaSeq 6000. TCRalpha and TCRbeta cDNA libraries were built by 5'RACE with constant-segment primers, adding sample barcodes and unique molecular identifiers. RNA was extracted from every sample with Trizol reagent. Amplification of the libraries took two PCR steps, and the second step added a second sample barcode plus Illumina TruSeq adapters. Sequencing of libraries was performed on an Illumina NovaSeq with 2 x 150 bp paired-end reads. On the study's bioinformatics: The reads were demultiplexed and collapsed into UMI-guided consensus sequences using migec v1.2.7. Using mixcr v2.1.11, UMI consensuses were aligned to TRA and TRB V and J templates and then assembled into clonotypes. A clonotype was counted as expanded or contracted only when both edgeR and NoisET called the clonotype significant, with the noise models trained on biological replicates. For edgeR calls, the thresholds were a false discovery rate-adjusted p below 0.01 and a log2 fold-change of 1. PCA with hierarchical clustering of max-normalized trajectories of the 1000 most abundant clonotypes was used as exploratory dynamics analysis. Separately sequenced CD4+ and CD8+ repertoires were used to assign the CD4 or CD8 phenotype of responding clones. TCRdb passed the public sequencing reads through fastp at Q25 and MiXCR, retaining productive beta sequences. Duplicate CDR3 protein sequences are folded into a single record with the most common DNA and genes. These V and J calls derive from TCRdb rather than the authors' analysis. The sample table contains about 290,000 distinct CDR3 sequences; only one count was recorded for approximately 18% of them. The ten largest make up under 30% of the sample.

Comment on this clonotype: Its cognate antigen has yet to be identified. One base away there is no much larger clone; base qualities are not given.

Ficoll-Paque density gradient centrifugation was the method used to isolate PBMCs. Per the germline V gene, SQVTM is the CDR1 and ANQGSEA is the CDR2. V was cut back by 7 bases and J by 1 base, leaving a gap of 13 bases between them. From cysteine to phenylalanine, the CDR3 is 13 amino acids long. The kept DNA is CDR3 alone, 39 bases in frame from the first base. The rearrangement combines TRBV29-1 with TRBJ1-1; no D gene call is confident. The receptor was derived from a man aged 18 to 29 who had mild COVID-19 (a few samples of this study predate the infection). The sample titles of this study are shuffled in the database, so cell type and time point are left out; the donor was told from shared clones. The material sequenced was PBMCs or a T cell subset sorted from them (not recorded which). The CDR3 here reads CSAVYSANTEAFF. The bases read TGCAGCGCCGTATATTCAGCGAACACTGAAGCTTTCTTT.